These 21 T cell receptor beta chains were sequenced from one sample in a study of cytomegalovirus exposure and HLA in healthy donors. This PCR relied on a set of 60 Vbeta primers and 13 Jbeta primers. Measured with immunoSEQ multiplex PCR; TCRdb has only the in-frame clones, and not every one. The profile shows about 150,000 clones, 80% of them singletons. Sequencing was carried out using PBMCs. The receptors originated from a man aged 25 to 40 in good health and CMV-seronegative.

The chain carries TRBV29-1 and TRBJ1-2, with D perhaps matching TRBD1 (5 bases). Trimming took off 0 bases at V and 6 bases at J, with 8 bases between the two ends. The CDR3 is 12 residues long. Germline V gene data show CDR1 as SQVTM and CDR2 as ANQGSEA. CDR3 sequence (DNA): TGCAGCGTTGAAGAGGGGCGCGATGGCTACACCTTC. Residues: CSVEEGRDGYTF. The entire variable domain, with the rest obtained from reference TRBV29-1 and TRBJ1-2, is as follows: SAVISQKPSRDICQRGTSLTIQCQVDSQVTMMFWYRQQPGQSLTLIATANQGSEATYESGFVIDKFPISRPNLTFSTLTVSNMSPEDSSIYLCSVEEGRDGYTFGSGTRLTVV.

This rearrangement joins TRBV7-2 to TRBJ2-2; the D gene is possibly TRBD2 (5 bases). Germline V gives CDR1 SGHTA, CDR2 FQGNSA. V lost 2 bases and J 1 base, leaving 11 bases between the germline ends. The CDR3 is 16 amino acids. The DNA for the CDR3 is TGTGCCAGCAGCTTACACGGACTTGTGAACACCGGGGAGCTGTTTTTT. Protein: CASSLHGLVNTGELFF.

V gene TRBV4-2 combines with J gene TRBJ2-5, with a weak D call TRBD2 (6 bases). Near its end, the DNA agrees better with TRBJ2-7, so the J call may be wrong. CDR1 and CDR2 (germline): LGHNA, YNFKEQ. This CDR3 comprises 14 residues. The CDR3 DNA is TGTGCCAGCAGCCTATTAGCGGACCTGTACGAGCAGTACTTC. It codes for CASSLLADLYEQYF.

The chain employs TRBV6-5 and TRBJ1-1; D remains unclear. The germline gives CDR1 MNHEY, CDR2 SVGAGI. CDR3 size: 13 residues. V was trimmed by 6 bases and J by 1 base, leaving 9 bases between them. This chain's CDR3 is CASSDSTNTEAFF. In DNA form, the CDR3 reads TGTGCCAGCAGCGATAGTACGAACACTGAAGCTTTCTTT.

This chain joins TRBV9 and TRBJ2-7; unclear D gene. Per the germline V gene, CDR1 is SGDLS and CDR2 is YYNGEE. Trimming pared 0 bases from V and 7 bases from J, leaving 11 bases between. CDR3 length: 13 amino acids. CDR3 in amino acids: CASSVDGSYEQYF. DNA for the CDR3: TGTGCCAGCAGCGTAGATGGTAGCTATGAGCAGTACTTC. The whole variable domain, remainder taken from reference TRBV9 and TRBJ2-7, is DSGVTQTPKHLITATGQRVTLRCSPRSGDLSVYWYQQSLDQGLQFLIQYYNGEERAKGNILERFSAQQFPDLHSELNLSSLELGDSALYFCASSVDGSYEQYFGPGTRLTVT.

The V call is TRBV11-1, the J call TRBJ1-1; tentatively, D is TRBD1 (5 bases). V gave up 6 bases and J gave up 0 bases, with 11 bases separating them. Germline V gives CDR1 SGHAT, CDR2 FQDESV (reference sequence). This CDR3 comprises 14 residues. CDR3 nucleotides: TGTGCCAGCAGACTCGGCAGGGTGAACACTGAAGCTTTCTTT. Its translation: CASRLGRVNTEAFF.

This clone was counted once. The rearrangement links TRBV18 to TRBJ2-3, with 7 bases that match TRBD1. This CDR3 has 14 amino acids. The V gene's germline CDR1 is KGHSH and CDR2 LQKENI. Losses at the gene ends were 3 bases for V and 3 bases for J; bases not matched to a gene: 3. CDR3 region: CASSPGQRTDTQYF. The CDR3, as DNA: TGTGCCAGCTCACCGGGACAGCGAACAGATACGCAGTATTTT. Based on the CDR3 plus reference TRBV18 and TRBJ2-3, the full variable domain is NAGVMQNPRHLVRRRGQEARLRCSPMKGHSHVYWYRQLPEEGLKFMVYLQKENIIDESGMPKERFSAEFPKEGPSILRIQQVVRGDSAAYFCASSPGQRTDTQYFGPGTRLTVL.

This clone showed up just once. This chain links TRBV7-9 with TRBJ1-2; D gene ambiguous. The CDR3 is made up of 13 amino acids. The germline gives CDR1 SEHNR, CDR2 FQNEAQ (reference sequence). V gave up 1 base and J gave up 6 bases, with 9 bases separating them. CDR3 sequence reads: CASSLGSSHGYTF. The CDR3 bases are TGTGCCAGCAGCTTAGGTTCTTCTCATGGCTACACCTTC.

V usage is TRBV30 and J usage is TRBJ1-1, with 9 bases aligning to TRBD1. The germline V gene has CDR1 GTSNPN and CDR2 SVGIG (reference sequence). This CDR3 has 13 amino acids. After removal of 4 bases from V and 4 bases from J, the junction contained 4 bases not matched to a gene. Here the CDR3 DNA reads TGTGCCTGGATGGGACAGGGTGGCACTGAAGCTTTCTTT. This encodes CAWMGQGGTEAFF. Full variable domain (rest looked up from reference TRBV30 and TRBJ1-1): SQTIHQWPATLVQPVGSPLSLECTVEGTSNPNLYWYRQAAGRGLQLLFYSVGIGQISSEVPQNLSASRPQDRQFILSSKKLLLSDSGFYLCAWMGQGGTEAFFGQGTRLTVV.

This clone was seen only once. This chain links TRBV10-1 with TRBJ2-1, with 10 bases identical to TRBD2. V lost 5 bases and J lost 5; bases outside the gene matches: 6. The V gene's germline CDR1 is WNHNN and CDR2 SYGVQD (reference sequence). The CDR3 consists of 15 residues. The CDR3 sequence: CASSLAGESNNEQFF. The CDR3 DNA sequence: TGCGCCAGCAGTCTAGCGGGAGAATCCAACAATGAGCAGTTCTTC.

The rearrangement uses TRBV2 and TRBJ1-2, with 7 nucleotides matching TRBD1. The CDR3 covers 13 residues. The junction had 6 bases not matched to a gene; V was cut back by 4 bases and J by 7 bases. The germline V gene encodes CDR1 SNHLY and CDR2 FYNNEI. CDR3 coding DNA: TGTGCCAGCAGTGCAGAGACAGGGTCTGGCTACACCTTC. Translating gives CASSAETGSGYTF.

The chain carries TRBV30 and TRBJ1-2, with no clear D. V was clipped by 2 bases and J by 0 bases, with 16 bases between them. The length of the CDR3 is 16 residues. From germline, CDR1 is GTSNPN and CDR2 SVGIG (reference sequence). In DNA, the CDR3 is TGTGCCTGGAGTAAATCAAACAGTGAAGCTAACTATGGCTACACCTTC. Protein sequence: CAWSKSNSEANYGYTF.

The chain employs TRBV28 and TRBJ2-3, with D maybe TRBD1 (6 bases). CDR1 is MDHEN and CDR2 is SYDVKM in the germline V gene. CDR3 size: 18 residues. Trimming removed 1 base at V and 2 bases at J, with 19 bases between. The CDR3 nucleotides read TGTGCCAGCAGTTTATCTCCAGGGCCCCGGGACACCACAGATACGCAGTATTTT. It codes for CASSLSPGPRDTTDTQYF.

This clone was counted once. This chain links TRBV6-1 with TRBJ1-2; TRBD1 is a possible D gene (6 bases). Germline CDR1 MNHNS, CDR2 SASEGT. CDR3 length: 14 amino acids. Trimming took off 10 bases at V and 5 bases at J, with 20 bases between the two ends. The CDR3 DNA follows: TGTGCCACATTAGAAAACAGGGTACAATATGGCTACACCTTC. Encoded protein: CATLENRVQYGYTF.

The J gene is TRBJ2-3, the V gene TRBV30, with a tentative D call TRBD1 (5 bases). Germline V gives CDR1 GTSNPN, CDR2 SVGIG (reference sequence). The CDR3 contains 11 residues. V was pared by 5 bases and J by 4 bases, with 7 bases between. CDR3 DNA sequence: TGTGCCTGGCAGGGTGCAGATACGCAGTATTTT. Translated: CAWQGADTQYF.

This clone was observed a few times. Written as DNA, the CDR3 is TGTGCCAGCAGAAGACAGGGAACCAATGGCTACACCTTC. Amino acid sequence: CASRRQGTNGYTF. This rearrangement joins TRBV6-5 to TRBJ1-2, with 7 positions matching TRBD1. V was pared by 6 bases and J by 6 bases, with 7 bases of the junction left unmatched. There are 13 residues in the CDR3. Germline assignment: CDR1 MNHEY and CDR2 SVGAGI.

This chain connects TRBV5-6 to TRBJ1-6; D gene unclear. With 1 base removed from V and 7 bases from J, the gap between germline ends came to 12 bases. Germline V CDR1 and CDR2: SGHDT, YYEEEE. The CDR3 contains 15 residues. The CDR3 DNA is TGTGCCAGCAGCTTGTCCCCCGCGGGGAATTCACCCCTCCACTTT. Protein: CASSLSPAGNSPLHF.

The genes are TRBV29-1 and TRBJ1-2, with D unresolved. Germline V gene data show CDR1 as SQVTM and CDR2 as ANQGSEA. V dropped 0 bases and J dropped 8 bases, with 7 bases sitting between them. This CDR3 contains 11 residues. DNA for the CDR3: TGCAGCGTTGAAGACAGGTCGGGCTACACCTTC. This gives the protein CSVEDRSGYTF. The complete variable domain, with remaining parts taken from reference TRBV29-1 and TRBJ1-2, reads SAVISQKPSRDICQRGTSLTIQCQVDSQVTMMFWYRQQPGQSLTLIATANQGSEATYESGFVIDKFPISRPNLTFSTLTVSNMSPEDSSIYLCSVEDRSGYTFGSGTRLTVV.

The V gene is TRBV9, the J gene TRBJ2-1; 11 nucleotides align to TRBD2. From germline, CDR1 is SGDLS and CDR2 YYNGEE. J was trimmed by 6 bases and V by 4 bases; bases with no gene match: 15. The CDR3 is 18 residues long. CDR3 sequence: CASSYRGPGTSGSNEQFF. Written as DNA, the CDR3 is TGTGCCAGCAGCTACAGGGGGCCGGGGACTAGCGGATCCAATGAGCAGTTCTTC.

This chain joins TRBV28 and TRBJ2-7, with D possibly TRBD1 on 6 matching bases. This CDR3 has 14 amino acids. Germline CDR1 MDHEN, CDR2 SYDVKM. V was shortened by 2 bases and J by 2 bases, with 10 bases between the two germline ends. CDR3 DNA sequence: TGTGCCAGCAGTTTACGGACAGAAACCTACGAGCAGTACTTC. It translates to CASSLRTETYEQYF.

The V gene is TRBV10-3, the J gene TRBJ2-1; no firm D call. Germline values: CDR1 ENHRY, CDR2 SYGVKD. The V end lost 7 bases, the J end lost 0 bases, and 10 bases lay between the germline ends. The CDR3 contains 14 residues. Here the CDR3 DNA reads TGTGCCATCACTGACACGAGCTCCTACAATGAGCAGTTCTTC. Protein sequence: CAITDTSSYNEQFF.